This T cell receptor (beta chain) was profiled in a study of cytomegalovirus exposure and HLA in healthy donors. The V gene's germline CDR1 is SEHNR and CDR2 FQNEAQ (reference sequence). V lost 4 bases, J lost 4 bases, and 7 bases stayed unmatched. This CDR3 comprises 15 residues. Researchers ran the PCR with 60 Vbeta and 13 Jbeta primers. The assay was immunoSEQ multiplex PCR, and TCRdb's table has in-frame clones only and misses some. The sample includes around 130,000 clones, more than 60% of them seen just once. The sequenced sample consisted of PBMCs. This sequence was found in a woman younger than 35 in good health and CMV-seronegative. V usage is TRBV7-9 and J usage is TRBJ2-1; 7 bases map to TRBD2. The CDR3 protein is CASSSREMGYNEQFF. CDR3 sequence (DNA): TGTGCCAGCAGCTCGCGGGAGATGGGGTACAATGAGCAGTTCTTC. The whole variable domain, remainder taken from reference TRBV7-9 and TRBJ2-1, is DTGVSQNPRHKITKRGQNVTFRCDPISEHNRLYWYRQTLGQGPEFLTYFQNEAQLEKSRLLSDRFSAERPKGSFSTLEIQRTEQGDSAMYLCASSSREMGYNEQFFGPGTRLTVL.